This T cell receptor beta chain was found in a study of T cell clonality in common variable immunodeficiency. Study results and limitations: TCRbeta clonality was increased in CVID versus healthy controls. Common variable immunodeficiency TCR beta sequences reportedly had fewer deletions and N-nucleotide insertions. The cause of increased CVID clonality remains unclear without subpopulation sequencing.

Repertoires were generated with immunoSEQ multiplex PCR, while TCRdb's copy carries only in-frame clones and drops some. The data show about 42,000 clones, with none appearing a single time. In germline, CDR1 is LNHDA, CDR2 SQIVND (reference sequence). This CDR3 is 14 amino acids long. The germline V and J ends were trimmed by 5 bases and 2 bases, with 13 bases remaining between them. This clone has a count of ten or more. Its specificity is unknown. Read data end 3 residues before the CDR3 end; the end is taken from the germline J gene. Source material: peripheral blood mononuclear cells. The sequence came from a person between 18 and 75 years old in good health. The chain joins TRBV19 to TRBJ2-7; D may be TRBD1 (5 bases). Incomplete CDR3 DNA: TGTGCCAGTAGTCCCAAGACAGTCGCCTACGAG. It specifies CASSPKTVAYE. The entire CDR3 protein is CASSPKTVAYEQYF. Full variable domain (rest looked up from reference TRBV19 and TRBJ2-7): DGGITQSPKYLFRKEGQNVTLSCEQNLNHDAMYWYRQDPGQGLRLIYYSQIVNDFQKGDIAEGYSVSREKKESFPLTVTSAQKNPTAFYLCASSPKTVAYEQYFGPGTRLTVT.